Below are 29 T cell receptor beta chains sequenced from a single sample in a study of Ad26.COV2.S vaccination and SARS-CoV-2 variants (dated by TCRdb to the early 2020s). The protocol used for the library was the immunoSEQ multiplex PCR assay. The clones in this table, taken by TCRdb from immuneACCESS, are in-frame only. Not every clone is retained; where verified, under half of the shortfall comes from an unresolved V gene, and the cause of the rest is unknown. The sample records about 680,000 clones, roughly 90% of which are singletons. The ten most abundant clones make up approximately 1.5% of the sample. The sample's treatment or condition label is to be understood as: roughly 20 received Ad26.COV2.S at low or high dose, single or two shots; five or six received placebo; per-sample allocation not given. Repertoires of vaccine and placebo recipients were sequenced from samples taken on day 63 after the first injection.

The starting material was peripheral blood, obtained in a trial of Ad26.COV2.S vaccine versus placebo. These receptors were taken from a person aged 18-60 years who received the Ad26.COV2.S COVID-19 vaccine or a placebo.

J is TRBJ1-3 and V is TRBV9; D perhaps matches TRBD1 (6 bases). CDR3 length: 17 residues. The V end lost 4 bases, the J end lost 0 bases, and 17 bases lay between the germline ends. Germline CDR1 reads SGDLS; CDR2 reads YYNGEE. CDR3 region: CASSPSGAGRSGNTIYF. DNA for the CDR3: TGTGCCAGCAGCCCCTCAGGGGCAGGGCGCTCTGGAAACACCATATATTTT.

V is TRBV7-9 and J is TRBJ2-2; 9 positions match TRBD2. Losses at the gene ends were 5 bases for V and 4 bases for J; bases not matched to a gene: 5. This CDR3 has 15 amino acids. The germline CDR1 and CDR2 sequences are SEHNR and FQNEAQ (reference sequence). This CDR3 is CASSRAGGSTGELFF. CDR3 nucleotides: TGTGCCAGCAGCCGAGCGGGGGGTTCCACCGGGGAGCTGTTTTTT. Combining the CDR3 with reference TRBV7-9 and TRBJ2-2 gives the whole variable domain DTGVSQNPRHKITKRGQNVTFRCDPISEHNRLYWYRQTLGQGPEFLTYFQNEAQLEKSRLLSDRFSAERPKGSFSTLEIQRTEQGDSAMYLCASSRAGGSTGELFFGEGSRLTVL.

As concerns this clone: At the DNA level, this CDR3 is encoded by other sequences in the same sample as well. The chain is built from TRBV5-1 and TRBJ2-7; 12 bases map to TRBD2. V shed 0 bases, J shed 3 bases, and the junction held 1 base outside the gene matches. Per the germline V gene, CDR1 is SGHRS and CDR2 is YFSETQ. The CDR3 is 15 residues long. CDR3 nucleotide sequence: TGCGCCAGCAGCTTGGGACTAGCGGGAGTCTACGAGCAGTACTTC. This translates into CASSLGLAGVYEQYF.

V usage is TRBV7-6 and J usage is TRBJ2-5, with 7 bases that match TRBD1. Germline V CDR1 and CDR2: SGHVS, FNYEAQ. The CDR3 has 17 residues. V lost 2 bases to trimming and J lost 3 bases; unmatched junction nucleotides: 12. The CDR3 loop is CASSLPRGILGEETQYF. The CDR3 nucleotides read TGTGCCAGCAGCTTACCCAGGGGGATATTGGGTGAAGAGACCCAGTACTTC. The full variable domain, rest sourced from reference TRBV7-6 and TRBJ2-5, is GAGVSQSPRYKVTKRGQDVALRCDPISGHVSLYWYRQALGQGPEFLTYFNYEAQQDKSGLPNDRFSAERPEGSISTLTIQRTEQRDSAMYRCASSLPRGILGEETQYFGPGTRLLVL.

The chain recombines TRBV7-6 with TRBJ2-5, with D perhaps matching TRBD2 (7 bases). Germline assignment: CDR1 SGHVS and CDR2 FNYEAQ. CDR3 length: 14 amino acids. V gave up 5 bases and J gave up 1 base, with 11 bases separating them. The CDR3, as DNA: TGTGCCAGCAGCGTCGGGGGGCCCCAAGAGACCCAGTACTTC. Its protein product is CASSVGGPQETQYF.

The chain joins TRBV2 to TRBJ2-7, with 11 bases identical to TRBD2. With V trimmed by 5 bases and J by 7 bases, 10 bases remained unmatched. The CDR3 sequence is 15 residues long. Germline V gene sequence: CDR1 SNHLY, CDR2 FYNNEI. CDR3 nucleotides: TGTGCCAGCAGTCCCCTAGCGGGGGGCCCTGGGGAGCAGTACTTC. Translating gives CASSPLAGGPGEQYF.

The chain employs TRBV2 and TRBJ2-7; D call uncertain. Per the germline V gene, CDR1 is SNHLY and CDR2 is FYNNEI. V was pared by 1 base and J by 3 bases, with 1 base between. CDR3 size: 11 residues. CDR3 sequence reads: CASSEDYEQYF. In DNA, the CDR3 is TGTGCCAGCAGTGAAGACTACGAGCAGTACTTC.

V gene TRBV5-1 combines with J gene TRBJ2-3, with D perhaps matching TRBD1 or TRBD2 (5 bases each). The CDR3 loop spans 15 amino acids. Trimming left V 0 bases short and J 3 bases short, with 11 bases between. Per the germline V gene, CDR1 is SGHRS and CDR2 is YFSETQ. Here the CDR3 DNA reads TGCGCCAGCAGCTTGGACGGGGCGTCGACAGATACGCAGTATTTT. It encodes CASSLDGASTDTQYF. The whole variable domain, filled in from reference TRBV5-1 and TRBJ2-3, reads KAGVTQTPRYLIKTRGQQVTLSCSPISGHRSVSWYQQTPGQGLQFLFEYFSETQRNKGNFPGRFSGRQFSNSRSEMNVSTLELGDSALYLCASSLDGASTDTQYFGPGTRLTVL.

V and J are TRBV29-1 and TRBJ2-3, with D uncertain. Germline assignment: CDR1 SQVTM and CDR2 ANQGSEA. Trimming cost V 4 bases and J 5 bases, with 7 bases left between them. The CDR3 runs 11 residues. The CDR3 coding sequence is TGCAGCGTTGCGTCGGGAGATACGCAGTATTTT. Encoded protein: CSVASGDTQYF.

The chain links TRBV6-5 to TRBJ1-6, with D perhaps matching TRBD1 (6 bases). Trimming stripped 6 bases from V and 7 bases from J, with 16 bases between. This CDR3 is built from 15 residues. Germline loops: CDR1 MNHEY, CDR2 SVGAGI. The CDR3 reads CASRRDGGRNSPLHF. The CDR3 DNA is TGTGCCAGCAGACGCGACGGGGGGCGGAATTCACCCCTCCACTTT.

The V call is TRBV15, the J call TRBJ2-1; 14 bases are shared with TRBD2. The CDR3 spans 16 residues. Germline CDR1 LNHNV, CDR2 YYDKDF (reference sequence). The V gene end was trimmed by 1 base and the J gene end by 8 bases; junction bases not matched to a gene: 4. As DNA, the CDR3 is TGTGCCACCAGCAGAGGAGGGACTAGCGGGAGTGATGAGCAGTTCTTC. Translation gives CATSRGGTSGSDEQFF.

The chain joins TRBV7-2 to TRBJ2-1, with D possibly being TRBD2 (5 bases). This CDR3 comprises 15 residues. Germline assignment: CDR1 SGHTA and CDR2 FQGNSA. The V and J ends lost 5 bases and 10 bases respectively, with 21 bases between them. CDR3 DNA: TGTGCCAGCAGCCCACAAGGGTCAGGACTTCAGGAGCAGTTCTTC. Its translation is CASSPQGSGLQEQFF.

The CDR3 coding sequence is TGTGCCAGCAGCTTAGATCAGAGCCGCGAGCAGTTCTTC. Protein sequence: CASSLDQSREQFF. This sequence joins TRBV11-2 and TRBJ2-1, with D unclear. V was trimmed by 0 bases and J by 10 bases, leaving 10 bases between them. The CDR3 contains 13 residues. Germline loops: CDR1 SGHAT, CDR2 FQNNGV.

The CDR3 nucleotides read TGTGCCAGCAGTTTACGACAGGGCGGCTATGGCTACACCTTC. Amino acid sequence: CASSLRQGGYGYTF. V gene TRBV27 combines with J gene TRBJ1-2, with 7 positions matching TRBD1. The trim removed 2 bases at V and 4 bases at J, leaving 4 bases unmatched. In germline, CDR1 is MNHEY, CDR2 SMNVEV (reference sequence). This CDR3 is 14 amino acids long.

On this clone itself: The same CDR3 arises from other DNA sequences in this sample as well. The J gene is TRBJ2-3, the V gene TRBV7-3; D unclear. Trimming shortened V by 0 bases and J by 4 bases, and 5 bases separated the two germline ends. This CDR3 is built from 13 residues. Germline-derived CDR1 and CDR2 are SGHTA and FQGTGA. The CDR3 loop reads CASSLTGPDTQYF. The DNA for the CDR3 is TGTGCCAGCAGCTTAACCGGGCCAGATACGCAGTATTTT.

The chain combines TRBV6-5 with TRBJ2-5, with a weak D call TRBD1 (5 bases). The CDR3 covers 13 residues. The germline V and J ends were trimmed by 1 base and 4 bases, with 7 bases remaining between them. The germline V gene has CDR1 MNHEY and CDR2 SVGAGI. CDR3 in amino acids: CASSYYQGETQYF. CDR3 nucleotide sequence: TGTGCCAGCAGTTACTACCAGGGAGAGACCCAGTACTTC.

The chain has TRBV6-2 or TRBV6-3 and TRBJ2-7, with 9 bases aligning to TRBD2. The germline V gene has CDR1 MNHEY and CDR2 SVGEGT. Trimming at V came to 5 bases and at J to 3 bases, leaving 8 bases not matched to a gene. The length of the CDR3 is 15 residues. CDR3 sequence reads: CASSPDWRGGYEQYF. The CDR3 DNA reads TGTGCCAGCAGTCCCGACTGGCGGGGGGGCTACGAGCAGTACTTC.

This chain joins TRBV12-3 or TRBV12-4 and TRBJ1-1; D not certain. V lost 6 bases and J 4 bases, leaving 12 bases between the germline ends. The CDR3 runs to 13 residues. The CDR3 DNA sequence: TGTGCCAGCAGCCCTGTTAAGGTCACTGAAGCTTTCTTT. Its protein is CASSPVKVTEAFF.

The chain has TRBV9 and TRBJ2-1; D not resolved. V lost 4 bases and J lost 0, with 5 bases in between. The germline gives CDR1 SGDLS, CDR2 YYNGEE. There are 13 residues in the CDR3. This CDR3 is CASSPPSYNEQFF. The CDR3 DNA is TGTGCCAGCAGCCCCCCCTCCTACAATGAGCAGTTCTTC.

This chain connects TRBV12-5 to TRBJ2-5; D ambiguous. The ends were cut back, 7 bases at V and 5 bases at J, with 11 bases in the middle. There are 12 residues in the CDR3. CDR1 and CDR2 from the germline V gene are LGHNT and FRNRAP. The CDR3 coding sequence is TGTGCTAGTGCCCTCGGAATGGAGACCCAGTACTTC. This encodes CASALGMETQYF.

This sequence joins TRBV6-5 and TRBJ2-1; TRBD2 is a possible D gene (6 bases). The CDR3 spans 14 residues. Germline V gene sequence: CDR1 MNHEY, CDR2 SVGAGI. The V end was cut by 5 bases, the J end by 1 base, with 9 bases between. The CDR3 DNA reads TGTGCCAGCAGTACGGGGACTTCCTACAATGAGCAGTTCTTC. Protein product: CASSTGTSYNEQFF.

The chain recombines TRBV3-1 (or the pseudogene TRBV3-2) with TRBJ2-1; the match to TRBD2 covers 8 bases. From germline, CDR1 is LGHDT and CDR2 YNNKEL (reference sequence). The V and J ends lost 5 bases and 4 bases, in that order; junction bases with no gene match: 10. This CDR3 has 16 residues. The CDR3: CASSGPGGEPYNEQFF. In DNA, the CDR3 is TGTGCCAGCAGCGGACCGGGGGGGGAGCCTTACAATGAGCAGTTCTTC.

The chain couples TRBV5-1 to TRBJ2-3, with TRBD1 matching over 8 bases. Losses at the gene ends were 4 bases for V and 4 bases for J; bases not matched to a gene: 8. CDR3 size: 15 residues. Per the germline V gene, CDR1 is SGHRS and CDR2 is YFSETQ. The CDR3 reads CASSIRTGYSDTQYF. The DNA for the CDR3 is TGCGCCAGCAGCATCCGGACAGGGTACTCAGATACGCAGTATTTT. Full variable domain (remainder filled in from reference TRBV5-1 and TRBJ2-3): KAGVTQTPRYLIKTRGQQVTLSCSPISGHRSVSWYQQTPGQGLQFLFEYFSETQRNKGNFPGRFSGRQFSNSRSEMNVSTLELGDSALYLCASSIRTGYSDTQYFGPGTRLTVL.

The chain is built from TRBV2 and TRBJ1-2; no reliable D call. Germline V gene data show CDR1 as SNHLY and CDR2 as FYNNEI. Trimming pared 3 bases from V and 8 bases from J, leaving 13 bases between. The CDR3 runs 13 residues. CDR3 residues: CASSDGPSWGYTF. DNA for the CDR3: TGTGCCAGCAGTGACGGGCCATCCTGGGGCTACACCTTC. The whole variable domain, filled in from reference TRBV2 and TRBJ1-2, reads EPEVTQTPSHQVTQMGQEVILRCVPISNHLYFYWYRQILGQKVEFLVSFYNNEISEKSEIFDDQFSVERPDGSNFTLKIRSTKLEDSAMYFCASSDGPSWGYTFGSGTRLTVV.

In regard to this clone: Different DNA sequences within this sample yield the same CDR3. The chain has TRBV12-3 or TRBV12-4 and TRBJ2-7; D possibly corresponds to TRBD1 (5 bases). CDR3 length equals 13 residues. The germline V and J ends were trimmed by 5 bases and 1 base, with 9 bases remaining between them. DNA of the CDR3: TGTGCCAGCAGTCCACAGGCGTCCTACGAGCAGTACTTC. Protein sequence: CASSPQASYEQYF.

The chain combines TRBV15 with TRBJ2-7; tentative D call: TRBD2 (6 bases). The CDR3 has 15 amino acids. Looked up from germline, CDR1 is LNHNV and CDR2 is YYDKDF (reference sequence). Trimming took off 0 bases at V and 3 bases at J, with 12 bases between the two ends. The CDR3 bases are TGTGCCACCAGCAGAGAGGGTAGCGGACACTACGAGCAGTACTTC. It specifies CATSREGSGHYEQYF.

The gene calls are TRBV2 and TRBJ2-3, with unresolved D. Deletions cut 6 bases from V and 7 bases from J, with 8 bases between. The CDR3 sequence is 11 residues long. CDR1 is SNHLY and CDR2 is FYNNEI in the germline V gene. CDR3 in DNA: TGTGCCAGCAGGGACGAGTATACGCAGTATTTT. Protein sequence: CASRDEYTQYF.

This clone occurred once. The rearrangement uses TRBV5-1 and TRBJ2-7; weak D call: TRBD1 (6 bases). Germline V lookup: CDR1 SGHRS, CDR2 YFSETQ. V was trimmed by 6 bases and J by 0 bases, leaving 16 bases between them. The CDR3 has 15 residues. DNA for the CDR3: TGCGCCAGCAAAATCGGGACACCTCGCTCCTACGAGCAGTACTTC. It specifies CASKIGTPRSYEQYF.

The rearrangement uses TRBV30 and TRBJ1-2; D not certain. The germline V and J ends were trimmed by 0 bases and 8 bases, with 7 bases remaining between them. The germline CDR1 and CDR2 sequences are GTSNPN and SVGIG (reference sequence). This CDR3 has 11 amino acids. This CDR3 reads CAWSVTRGYTF. CDR3 nucleotides: TGTGCCTGGAGTGTAACCAGGGGCTACACCTTC.